The 28 T cell receptor beta chains below come from one sample, sequenced in a study of cytomegalovirus exposure and HLA in healthy donors. This PCR relied on a set of 60 Vbeta primers and 13 Jbeta primers. Profiling relied on immunoSEQ multiplex PCR, and the TCRdb table lists in-frame clones only, not all of them. The table lists 150,000 to 200,000 clones, roughly 80% of them singletons. Sequenced material: PBMCs. These receptors all come from a boy younger than 18 in good health and CMV-seronegative.

CDR3 nucleotides: TGTGCCAGCAGTTACAGGCAGGGCACTGAAGCTTTCTTT. This encodes CASSYRQGTEAFF. This chain joins TRBV6-6 and TRBJ1-1; possible D gene TRBD1, 5 bases. This CDR3 is built from 13 residues. Trimming removed 2 bases at V and 4 bases at J, with 8 bases between. CDR1 MNHNY and CDR2 SVGAGI come from the germline V gene (reference sequence).

The genes are TRBV4-2 and TRBJ2-1; no definite D call. There are 15 residues in the CDR3. Germline V lookup: CDR1 LGHNA, CDR2 YNFKEQ. Trimming stripped 0 bases from V and 1 base from J, with 7 bases between. This CDR3 reads CASSQDPASYNEQFF. The CDR3 DNA follows: TGTGCCAGCAGCCAAGACCCAGCGTCCTACAATGAGCAGTTCTTC.

The CDR3 loop reads CASSLAGQGAYEQYF. For the CDR3, the DNA is TGTGCCAGCAGCTTGGCGGGACAGGGGGCCTACGAGCAGTACTTC. The chain is built from TRBV5-8 and TRBJ2-7, with TRBD1 matching 11 bases. The germline V gene has CDR1 SGHTS and CDR2 YDEGEE. The V and J ends lost 0 bases and 2 bases, in that order; junction bases with no gene match: 1. The CDR3 spans 15 residues.

The chain uses TRBV27 and TRBJ1-1; TRBD1 matches at 8 bases. This CDR3 contains 16 residues. Trimming removed 8 bases from V and 0 bases from J; junction bases left unmatched: 11. Germline-derived CDR1 and CDR2 are MNHEY and SMNVEV (reference sequence). DNA of the CDR3: TGTGCCAGCGTGGCGCAAGCAGGGGGCATGAACACTGAAGCTTTCTTT. The encoded protein is CASVAQAGGMNTEAFF.

The chain combines TRBV6-4 with TRBJ1-2; D gene ambiguous. Germline CDR1 is MRHNA and CDR2 is SNTAGT. Trimming took 2 bases from V and 4 from J, leaving 8 bases between them. The CDR3 extends over 13 amino acids. The CDR3 loop is CASSDGPSYGYTF. The CDR3 DNA is TGTGCCAGCAGTGACGGTCCCAGCTATGGCTACACCTTC.

This clone was seen a single time. J is TRBJ2-1 and V is TRBV7-2; 10 bases fit TRBD2. The CDR3 length is 15 residues. Looked up from germline, CDR1 is SGHTA and CDR2 is FQGNSA. J was trimmed by 4 bases and V by 3 bases; bases with no gene match: 3. The CDR3 coding sequence is TGTGCCAGCAGCTTCAGGGGACTAGCGTACAATGAGCAGTTCTTC. Protein sequence: CASSFRGLAYNEQFF.

The chain uses TRBV18 and TRBJ1-4; TRBD1 agrees at 7 bases. The germline V gene encodes CDR1 KGHSH and CDR2 LQKENI. V was clipped by 2 bases and J by 0 bases; unmatched bases: 15. This CDR3 is 20 amino acids long. CDR3 region: CASSPSFMRGPTATNEKLFF. The DNA for the CDR3 is TGTGCCAGCTCACCATCGTTTATGAGGGGGCCCACTGCAACTAATGAAAAACTGTTTTTT.

The table lists this clone with a few counts. J is TRBJ2-1 and V is TRBV5-1; 12 bases are shared with TRBD2. This CDR3 is 16 amino acids long. Germline V CDR1 and CDR2: SGHRS, YFSETQ. The V and J ends lost 0 bases and 7 bases, in that order; junction bases with no gene match: 5. The CDR3 sequence: CASSLDTSGGNNEQFF. The CDR3 DNA sequence: TGCGCCAGCAGCTTGGATACTAGCGGGGGGAATAATGAGCAGTTCTTC.

The chain uses TRBV5-1 and TRBJ1-3; 7 nucleotides match TRBD1. The ends lost 0 bases at V and 0 bases at J; junction bases unmatched: 9. In germline, CDR1 is SGHRS, CDR2 YFSETQ. The CDR3 is 18 residues long. Written as DNA, the CDR3 is TGCGCCAGCAGCTTGGTATTTGACAGGGCATCCTCTGGAAACACCATATATTTT. This codes for CASSLVFDRASSGNTIYF.

This chain links TRBV5-5 with TRBJ2-7, with TRBD1 matching over 11 bases. CDR3 length equals 14 residues. Germline CDR1 is SGHKS and CDR2 is YYEKEE (reference sequence). V dropped 3 bases and J dropped 2; count of bases not matched to a gene: 1. CDR3 DNA: TGTGCCAGCAGCTCGGGACAGGGGGCCTACGAGCAGTACTTC. This encodes CASSSGQGAYEQYF.

This clone appeared once. The chain couples TRBV4-2 to TRBJ2-3, with TRBD2 matching 10 bases. Germline assignment: CDR1 LGHNA and CDR2 YNFKEQ. The CDR3 loop spans 19 amino acids. V lost 0 bases and J lost 6; bases outside the gene matches: 15. This chain's CDR3 is CASSQELVLAGTIADTQYF. Written as DNA, the CDR3 is TGTGCCAGCAGCCAAGAATTGGTACTAGCGGGAACGATCGCTGATACGCAGTATTTT.

This clone was counted between two and nine times. The DNA for the CDR3 is TGTGCCAGCAGTTACTCGCAGGGGAACACTGAAGCTTTCTTT. As protein: CASSYSQGNTEAFF. The V gene is TRBV6-5, the J gene TRBJ1-1; maybe TRBD1 (5 bases). Per the germline V gene, CDR1 is MNHEY and CDR2 is SVGAGI. V lost 0 bases, J lost 1 base, and 6 bases lay in between. The CDR3 consists of 14 residues.

The chain combines TRBV5-1 with TRBJ2-5; TRBD2 matches at 7 bases. V lost 7 bases, J lost 3 bases, and 12 bases stayed unmatched. This CDR3 has 15 amino acids. Germline-derived CDR1 and CDR2 are SGHRS and YFSETQ. The CDR3 DNA is TGCGCCAGCCTTTTGGGCCCTCGGGGGGAAGAGACCCAGTACTTC. It translates to CASLLGPRGEETQYF.

This chain joins TRBV29-1 and TRBJ2-5; D is possibly TRBD1 (7 bases). The ends were cut back, 8 bases at V and 5 bases at J, with 15 bases in the middle. Per germline, CDR1 SQVTM and CDR2 ANQGSEA. This CDR3 contains 12 residues. CDR3 protein: CSSQQGRETQYF. In DNA form, the CDR3 reads TGCAGCTCACAACAGGGGAGGGAGACCCAGTACTTC. The variable domain in full, completed from reference TRBV29-1 and TRBJ2-5, reads SAVISQKPSRDICQRGTSLTIQCQVDSQVTMMFWYRQQPGQSLTLIATANQGSEATYESGFVIDKFPISRPNLTFSTLTVSNMSPEDSSIYLCSSQQGRETQYFGPGTRLLVL.

This chain joins TRBV7-2 and TRBJ2-3, with 13 bases that match TRBD2. The CDR3 is made up of 16 amino acids. Germline V gene sequence: CDR1 SGHTA, CDR2 FQGNSA. With V trimmed by 5 bases and J by 4 bases, 6 bases remained unmatched. CDR3 DNA sequence: TGTGCCAGCAGCACCCGGACTAGCGGGGGATCAGATACGCAGTATTTT. Amino acids: CASSTRTSGGSDTQYF.

The chain couples TRBV5-1 to TRBJ2-7, with 8 bases identical to TRBD2. V dropped 0 bases and J dropped 0; count of bases not matched to a gene: 2. Germline V gene lookup returns CDR1 SGHRS and CDR2 YFSETQ. The CDR3 sequence is 15 residues long. This CDR3 is CASSLALAGSYEQYF. For the CDR3, the DNA is TGCGCCAGCAGCTTGGCCCTAGCGGGCTCCTACGAGCAGTACTTC.

This chain uses TRBV28 with TRBJ1-5, with 7 bases that match TRBD1. The CDR3 is 17 amino acids. CDR1 MDHEN and CDR2 SYDVKM come from the germline V gene. Trimming cost V 6 bases and J 5 bases; bases outside gene matches: 16. The CDR3 sequence: CASSPDDRVGRYQPQHF. In nucleotides, the CDR3 is TGTGCCAGCAGCCCTGATGACAGGGTAGGGCGTTATCAGCCCCAGCATTTT.

The V call is TRBV7-9, the J call TRBJ2-7; 7 nucleotides match TRBD2. The germline V gene has CDR1 SEHNR and CDR2 FQNEAQ (reference sequence). V was pared by 2 bases and J by 2 bases, with 6 bases of the junction left unmatched. The CDR3 loop spans 15 amino acids. In nucleotides, the CDR3 is TGTGCCAGCAGCTTATGGGGGGGAGGGACCTACGAGCAGTACTTC. Residues: CASSLWGGGTYEQYF.

The V and J genes are TRBV7-2 and TRBJ2-7; D is ambiguous. From germline, CDR1 is SGHTA and CDR2 FQGNSA. The CDR3 is 12 amino acids. Trimming took 3 bases from V and 3 from J, leaving 6 bases between them. The DNA of the CDR3 is TGTGCCAGCAGCTTTAGAGACTACGAGCAGTACTTC. Protein sequence: CASSFRDYEQYF.

The chain is built from TRBV6-5 and TRBJ2-2; D might be TRBD1 (7 bases). The CDR3 has 15 amino acids. Germline CDR1 MNHEY, CDR2 SVGAGI. Trimming removed 6 bases from V and 3 bases from J, with 14 bases in between. Here the CDR3 DNA reads TGTGCCAGCAGCCGACAGGGAGGTTACACCGGGGAGCTGTTTTTT. Its translation is CASSRQGGYTGELFF.

The V gene is TRBV4-3, the J gene TRBJ2-3, with TRBD1 as a possible D gene (6 bases). The CDR3 runs to 16 residues. In germline, CDR1 is LGHNA, CDR2 YSLEER. The germline V and J ends were trimmed by 1 base and 0 bases, with 11 bases remaining between them. The DNA of the CDR3 is TGCGCCAGCAGCCAAGGCCAGGGGTCTAGCACAGATACGCAGTATTTT. This encodes CASSQGQGSSTDTQYF.

V gene TRBV13 combines with J gene TRBJ1-1; no clear D. The V end lost 5 bases, the J end lost 2 bases, and 3 bases lay between the germline ends. This CDR3 contains 11 residues. Germline values: CDR1 PRHDT, CDR2 FYEKMQ (reference sequence). Here the CDR3 reads CASSQNTEAFF. The CDR3 region has the DNA TGTGCCAGCAGCCAAAACACTGAAGCTTTCTTT.

The gene calls are TRBV5-1 and TRBJ2-7; D is perhaps TRBD2 (5 bases). The CDR3 has 15 residues. Germline V gene lookup returns CDR1 SGHRS and CDR2 YFSETQ. V was pared by 2 bases and J by 2 bases, with 14 bases between. Here the CDR3 reads CASSFDRERTYEQYF. The DNA for the CDR3 is TGCGCCAGCAGCTTCGACCGGGAAAGAACCTACGAGCAGTACTTC.

V and J are TRBV6-1 and TRBJ1-1; D perhaps matches TRBD1 (5 bases). The CDR3 extends over 15 amino acids. Trimming took off 3 bases at V and 0 bases at J, with 11 bases between the two ends. The germline gives CDR1 MNHNS, CDR2 SASEGT. The CDR3 loop is CASSDAGRMNTEAFF. CDR3 in DNA: TGTGCCAGCAGTGATGCGGGACGGATGAACACTGAAGCTTTCTTT.

The J gene is TRBJ2-3, the V gene TRBV30; no clear D gene. In germline, CDR1 is GTSNPN, CDR2 SVGIG (reference sequence). This CDR3 comprises 14 residues. The V and J ends lost 0 bases and 0 bases respectively, with 7 bases between them. The CDR3 nucleotides read TGTGCCTGGAGTGTTAGCCTGAGCACAGATACGCAGTATTTT. Encoded protein: CAWSVSLSTDTQYF.

V and J are TRBV18 and TRBJ1-4, with a tentative D call TRBD1 (5 bases). Germline V gene data show CDR1 as KGHSH and CDR2 as LQKENI. Trimming took 5 bases from V and 8 from J, leaving 18 bases between them. The CDR3 is 15 amino acids. CDR3 coding DNA: TGTGCCAGCTCAACCAGGAGCAGGGTGGGAGAAAAACTGTTTTTT. Its protein product is CASSTRSRVGEKLFF. Full variable domain (outside the CDR3, taken from reference TRBV18 and TRBJ1-4): NAGVMQNPRHLVRRRGQEARLRCSPMKGHSHVYWYRQLPEEGLKFMVYLQKENIIDESGMPKERFSAEFPKEGPSILRIQQVVRGDSAAYFCASSTRSRVGEKLFFGSGTQLSVL.

The chain combines TRBV5-6 with TRBJ1-2; TRBD1 matches at 9 bases. There are 15 residues in the CDR3. Germline loops: CDR1 SGHDT, CDR2 YYEEEE. V trimming: 7 bases; J trimming: 4 bases; junction bases outside the gene matches: 11. The CDR3 here is CASAVGDRVLYGYTF. CDR3 coding DNA: TGTGCCAGCGCAGTAGGGGACAGGGTTCTCTATGGCTACACCTTC.

The chain links TRBV5-1 to TRBJ2-5; no definite D call. The CDR3 is 15 residues long. Looked up from germline, CDR1 is SGHRS and CDR2 is YFSETQ. Between the trimmed V and J ends, which lost 5 bases and 5 bases, there was a span of 19 bases. CDR3 residues: CASRATRSPGETQYF. CDR3 coding DNA: TGCGCCAGCAGGGCAACGCGGTCCCCGGGTGAGACCCAGTACTTC.